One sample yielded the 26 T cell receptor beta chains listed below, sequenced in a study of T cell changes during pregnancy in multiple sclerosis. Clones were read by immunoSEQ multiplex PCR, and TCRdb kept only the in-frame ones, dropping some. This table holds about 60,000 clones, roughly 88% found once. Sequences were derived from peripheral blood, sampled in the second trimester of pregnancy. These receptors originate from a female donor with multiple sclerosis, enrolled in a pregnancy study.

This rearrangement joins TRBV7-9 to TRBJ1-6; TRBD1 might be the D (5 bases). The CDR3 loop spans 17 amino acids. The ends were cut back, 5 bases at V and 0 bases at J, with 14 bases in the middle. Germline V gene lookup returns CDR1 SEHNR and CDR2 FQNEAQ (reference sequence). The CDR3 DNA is TGTGCCAGCAGCCCCTTGGGGCGCAGCTCCTATAATTCACCCCTCCACTTT. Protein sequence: CASSPLGRSSYNSPLHF.

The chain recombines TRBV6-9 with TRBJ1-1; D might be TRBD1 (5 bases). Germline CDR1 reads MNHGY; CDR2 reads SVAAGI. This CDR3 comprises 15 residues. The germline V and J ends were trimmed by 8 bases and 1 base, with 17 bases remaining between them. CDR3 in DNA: TGTGCCAGCGATGGGGCCGGGACTCCGAACACTGAAGCTTTCTTT. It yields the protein CASDGAGTPNTEAFF.

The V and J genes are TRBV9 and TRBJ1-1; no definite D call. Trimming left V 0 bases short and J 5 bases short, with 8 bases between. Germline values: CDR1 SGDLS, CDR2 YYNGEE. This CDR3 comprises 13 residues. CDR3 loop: CASSVVFGTEAFF. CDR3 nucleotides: TGTGCCAGCAGCGTAGTTTTCGGTACTGAAGCTTTCTTT.

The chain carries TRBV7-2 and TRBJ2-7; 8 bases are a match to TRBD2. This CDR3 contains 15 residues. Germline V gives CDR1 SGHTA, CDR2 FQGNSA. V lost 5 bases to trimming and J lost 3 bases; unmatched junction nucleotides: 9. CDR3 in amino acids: CASSIQRGPRYEQYF. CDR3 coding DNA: TGTGCCAGCAGCATTCAGCGGGGGCCCCGCTACGAGCAGTACTTC.

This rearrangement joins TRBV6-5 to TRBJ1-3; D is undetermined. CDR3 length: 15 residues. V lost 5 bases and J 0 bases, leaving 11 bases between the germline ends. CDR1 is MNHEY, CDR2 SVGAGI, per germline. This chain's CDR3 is CASSRRSLSGNTIYF. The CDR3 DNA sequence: TGTGCCAGCAGTCGAAGGAGCCTCTCTGGAAACACCATATATTTT.

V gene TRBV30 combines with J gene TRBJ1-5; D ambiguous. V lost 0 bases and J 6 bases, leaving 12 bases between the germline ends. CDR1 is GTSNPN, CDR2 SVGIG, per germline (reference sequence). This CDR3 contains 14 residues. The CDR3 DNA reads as TGTGCCTGGAGTGTAAAACAGATTCTTCAGCCCCAGCATTTT. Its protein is CAWSVKQILQPQHF.

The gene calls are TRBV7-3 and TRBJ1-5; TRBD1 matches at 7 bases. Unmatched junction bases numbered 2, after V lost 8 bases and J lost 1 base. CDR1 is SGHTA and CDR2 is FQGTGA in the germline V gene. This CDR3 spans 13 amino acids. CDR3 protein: CASATGSNQPQHF. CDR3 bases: TGTGCCAGCGCGACAGGGAGCAATCAGCCCCAGCATTTT.

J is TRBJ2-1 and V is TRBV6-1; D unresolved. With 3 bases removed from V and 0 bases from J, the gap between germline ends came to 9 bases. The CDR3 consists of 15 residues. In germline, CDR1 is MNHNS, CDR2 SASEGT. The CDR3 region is CASSEEPTSYNEQFF. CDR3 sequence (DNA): TGTGCCAGCAGTGAGGAGCCTACCTCCTACAATGAGCAGTTCTTC.

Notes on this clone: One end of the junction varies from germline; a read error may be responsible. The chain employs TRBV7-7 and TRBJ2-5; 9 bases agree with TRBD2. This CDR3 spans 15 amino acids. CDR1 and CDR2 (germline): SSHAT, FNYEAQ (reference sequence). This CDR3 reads CASSLSGGPQETQYF. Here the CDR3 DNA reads TGTGCTAGCAGCTTAAGCGGGGGGCCTCAAGAGACCCAGTACTTC. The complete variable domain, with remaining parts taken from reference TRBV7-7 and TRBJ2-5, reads GAGVSQSPRYKVTKRGQDVTLRCDPISSHATLYWYQQALGQGPEFLTYFNYEAQPDKSGLPSDRFSAERPEGSISTLTIQRTEQRDSAMYRCASSLSGGPQETQYFGPGTRLLVL.

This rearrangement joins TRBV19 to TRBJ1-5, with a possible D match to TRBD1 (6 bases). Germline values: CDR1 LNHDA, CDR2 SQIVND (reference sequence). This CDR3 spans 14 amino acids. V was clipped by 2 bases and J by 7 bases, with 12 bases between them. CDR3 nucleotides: TGTGCCAGTAGTATAATCAGGGGCGGACAGCCCCAGCATTTT. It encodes CASSIIRGGQPQHF. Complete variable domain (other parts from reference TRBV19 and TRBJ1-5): DGGITQSPKYLFRKEGQNVTLSCEQNLNHDAMYWYRQDPGQGLRLIYYSQIVNDFQKGDIAEGYSVSREKKESFPLTVTSAQKNPTAFYLCASSIIRGGQPQHFGDGTRLSIL.

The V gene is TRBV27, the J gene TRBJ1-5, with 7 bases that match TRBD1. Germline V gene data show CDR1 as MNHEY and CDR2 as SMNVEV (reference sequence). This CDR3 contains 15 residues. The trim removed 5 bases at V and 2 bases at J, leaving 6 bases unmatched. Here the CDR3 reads CASSPTGKGNQPQHF. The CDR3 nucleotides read TGTGCCAGCAGTCCGACAGGGAAGGGCAATCAGCCCCAGCATTTT.

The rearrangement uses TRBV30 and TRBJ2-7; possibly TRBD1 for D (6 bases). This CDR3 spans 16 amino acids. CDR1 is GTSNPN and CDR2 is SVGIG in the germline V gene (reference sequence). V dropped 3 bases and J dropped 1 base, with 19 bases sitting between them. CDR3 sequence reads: CAWSGGVGRGSYEQYF. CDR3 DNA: TGTGCCTGGAGCGGCGGTGTGGGCAGGGGATCCTACGAGCAGTACTTC.

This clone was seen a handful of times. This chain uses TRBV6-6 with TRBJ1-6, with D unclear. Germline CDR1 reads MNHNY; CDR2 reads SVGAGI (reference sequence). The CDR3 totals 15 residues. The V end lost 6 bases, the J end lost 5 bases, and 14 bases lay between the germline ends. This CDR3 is CASSPKLGDNSPLHF. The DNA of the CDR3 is TGTGCCAGCAGCCCCAAACTAGGCGATAATTCACCCCTCCACTTT.

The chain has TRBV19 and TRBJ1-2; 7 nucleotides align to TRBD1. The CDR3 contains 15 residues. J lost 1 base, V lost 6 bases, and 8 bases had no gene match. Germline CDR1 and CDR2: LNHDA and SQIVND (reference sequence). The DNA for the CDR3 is TGTGCCAGTAGGGGCACAGGGGTTGGTAACTATGGCTACACCTTC. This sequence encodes CASRGTGVGNYGYTF.

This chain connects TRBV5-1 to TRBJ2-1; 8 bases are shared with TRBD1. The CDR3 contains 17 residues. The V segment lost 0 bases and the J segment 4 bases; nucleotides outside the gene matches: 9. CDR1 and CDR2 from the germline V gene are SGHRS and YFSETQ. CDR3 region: CASSLGLQGGPYNEQFF. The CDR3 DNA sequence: TGCGCCAGCAGCTTGGGTCTACAGGGGGGCCCGTACAATGAGCAGTTCTTC.

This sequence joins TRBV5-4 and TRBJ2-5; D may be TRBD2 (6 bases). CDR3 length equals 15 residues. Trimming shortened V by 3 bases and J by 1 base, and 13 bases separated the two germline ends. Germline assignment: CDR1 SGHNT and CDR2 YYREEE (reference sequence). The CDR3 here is CASSSVPGGQETQYF. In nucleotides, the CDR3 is TGTGCCAGCAGCTCTGTTCCCGGGGGCCAAGAGACCCAGTACTTC.

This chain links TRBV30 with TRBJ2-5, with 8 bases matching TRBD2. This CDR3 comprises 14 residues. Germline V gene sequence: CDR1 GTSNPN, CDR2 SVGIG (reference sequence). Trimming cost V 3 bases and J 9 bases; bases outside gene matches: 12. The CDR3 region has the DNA TGTGCCTGGAGCCTCGGACTAGCCCGGGGGCCCCAGTACTTC. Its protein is CAWSLGLARGPQYF.

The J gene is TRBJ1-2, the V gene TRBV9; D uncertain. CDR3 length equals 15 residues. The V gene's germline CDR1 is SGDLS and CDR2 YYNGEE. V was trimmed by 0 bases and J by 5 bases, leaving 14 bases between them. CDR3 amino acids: CASSVEAHGWYGYTF. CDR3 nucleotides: TGTGCCAGCAGCGTAGAGGCGCACGGGTGGTATGGCTACACCTTC.

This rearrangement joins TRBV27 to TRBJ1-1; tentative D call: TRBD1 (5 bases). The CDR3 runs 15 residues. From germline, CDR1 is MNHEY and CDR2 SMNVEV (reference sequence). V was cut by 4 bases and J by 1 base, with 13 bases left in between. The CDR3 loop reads CASSSRRAPNTEAFF. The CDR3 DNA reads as TGTGCCAGCAGTTCCCGCAGGGCCCCGAACACTGAAGCTTTCTTT.

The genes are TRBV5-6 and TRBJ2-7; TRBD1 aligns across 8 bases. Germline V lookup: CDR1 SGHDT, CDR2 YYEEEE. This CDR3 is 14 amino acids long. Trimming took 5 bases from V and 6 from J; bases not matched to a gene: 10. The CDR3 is CASSSGQGLAEQYF. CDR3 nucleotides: TGTGCCAGCAGTTCCGGACAGGGCCTTGCCGAGCAGTACTTC. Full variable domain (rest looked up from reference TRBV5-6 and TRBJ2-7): DAGVTQSPTHLIKTRGQQVTLRCSPKSGHDTVSWYQQALGQGPQFIFQYYEEEERQRGNFPDRFSGHQFPNYSSELNVNALLLGDSALYLCASSSGQGLAEQYFGPGTRLTVT.

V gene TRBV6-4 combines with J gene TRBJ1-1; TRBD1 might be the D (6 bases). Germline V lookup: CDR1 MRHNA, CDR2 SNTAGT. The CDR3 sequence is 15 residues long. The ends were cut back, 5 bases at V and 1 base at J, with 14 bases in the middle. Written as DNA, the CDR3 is TGTGCCAGCAGTCGGGTGGCAGGGGAGAACACTGAAGCTTTCTTT. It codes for CASSRVAGENTEAFF.

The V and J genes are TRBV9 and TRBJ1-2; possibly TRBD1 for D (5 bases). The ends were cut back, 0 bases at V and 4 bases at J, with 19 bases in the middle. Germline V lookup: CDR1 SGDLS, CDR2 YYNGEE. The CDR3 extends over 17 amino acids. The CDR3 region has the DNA TGTGCCAGCAGCGTAGGTCCCATTACAGGTATGGGCTATGGCTACACCTTC. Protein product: CASSVGPITGMGYGYTF.

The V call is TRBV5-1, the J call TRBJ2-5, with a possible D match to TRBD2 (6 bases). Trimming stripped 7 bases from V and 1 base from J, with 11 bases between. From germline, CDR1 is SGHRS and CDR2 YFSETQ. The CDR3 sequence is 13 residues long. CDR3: CASWGDSQETQYF. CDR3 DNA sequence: TGCGCCAGCTGGGGGGATAGCCAAGAGACCCAGTACTTC.

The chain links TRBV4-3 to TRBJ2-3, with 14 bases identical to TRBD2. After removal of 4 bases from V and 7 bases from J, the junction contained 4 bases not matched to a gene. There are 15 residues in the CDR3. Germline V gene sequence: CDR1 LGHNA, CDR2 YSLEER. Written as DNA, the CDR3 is TGCGCCAGCAGCCTGGGGACTAGCGGGGGATATACGCAGTATTTT. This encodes CASSLGTSGGYTQYF.

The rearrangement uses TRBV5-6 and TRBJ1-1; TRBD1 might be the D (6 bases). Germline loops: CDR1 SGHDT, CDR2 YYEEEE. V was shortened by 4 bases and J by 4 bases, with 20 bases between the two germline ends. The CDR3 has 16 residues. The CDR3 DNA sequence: TGTGCCAGCAGCCCCATTTTGGACGGGGGGGCCACTGAAGCTTTCTTT. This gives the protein CASSPILDGGATEAFF.

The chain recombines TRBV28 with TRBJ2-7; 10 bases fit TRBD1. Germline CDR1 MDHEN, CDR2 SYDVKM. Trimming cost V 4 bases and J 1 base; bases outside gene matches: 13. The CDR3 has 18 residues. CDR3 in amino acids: CASSSPFVGTGVSYEQYF. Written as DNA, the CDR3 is TGTGCCAGCAGTTCCCCCTTTGTTGGGACAGGGGTATCCTACGAGCAGTACTTC.